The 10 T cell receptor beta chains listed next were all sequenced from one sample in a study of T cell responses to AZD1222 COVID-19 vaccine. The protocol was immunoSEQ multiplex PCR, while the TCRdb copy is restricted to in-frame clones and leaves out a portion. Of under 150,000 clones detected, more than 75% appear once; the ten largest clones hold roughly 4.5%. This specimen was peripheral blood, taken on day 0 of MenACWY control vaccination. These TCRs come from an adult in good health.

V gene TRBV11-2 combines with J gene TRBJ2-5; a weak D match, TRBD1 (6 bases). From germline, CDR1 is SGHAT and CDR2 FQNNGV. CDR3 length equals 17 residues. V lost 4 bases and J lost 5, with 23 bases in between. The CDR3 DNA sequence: TGTGCCAGCAGCTCACTTGGAGGACACAGGGTTTCGGAGACCCAGTACTTC. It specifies CASSSLGGHRVSETQYF.

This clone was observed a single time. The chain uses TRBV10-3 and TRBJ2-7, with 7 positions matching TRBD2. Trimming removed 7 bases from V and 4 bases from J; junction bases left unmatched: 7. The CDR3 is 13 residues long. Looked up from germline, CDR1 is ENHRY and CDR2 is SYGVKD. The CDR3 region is CAIKGEGRYEQYF. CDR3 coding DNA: TGTGCCATCAAAGGGGAGGGGCGGTACGAGCAGTACTTC.

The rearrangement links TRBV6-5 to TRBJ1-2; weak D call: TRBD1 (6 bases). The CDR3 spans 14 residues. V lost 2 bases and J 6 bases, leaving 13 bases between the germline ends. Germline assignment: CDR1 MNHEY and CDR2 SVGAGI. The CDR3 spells CASSYDRDTNGYTF. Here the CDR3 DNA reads TGTGCCAGCAGTTACGACCGGGACACCAATGGCTACACCTTC.

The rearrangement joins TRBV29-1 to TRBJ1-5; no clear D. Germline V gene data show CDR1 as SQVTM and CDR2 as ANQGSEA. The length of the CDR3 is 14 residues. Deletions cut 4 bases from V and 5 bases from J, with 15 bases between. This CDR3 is CSVVSAGLDQPQHF. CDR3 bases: TGCAGCGTTGTTTCGGCGGGGTTGGATCAGCCCCAGCATTTT.

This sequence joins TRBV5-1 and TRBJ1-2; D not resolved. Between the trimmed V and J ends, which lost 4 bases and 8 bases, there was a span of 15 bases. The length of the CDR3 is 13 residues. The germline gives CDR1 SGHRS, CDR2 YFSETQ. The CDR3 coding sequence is TGCGCCAGCAGCCGAGACGGCGAGAGGGGCTACACCTTC. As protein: CASSRDGERGYTF.

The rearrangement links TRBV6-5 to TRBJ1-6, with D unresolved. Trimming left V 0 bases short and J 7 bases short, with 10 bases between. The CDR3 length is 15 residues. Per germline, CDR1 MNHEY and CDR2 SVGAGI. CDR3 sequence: CASSYSTPRNSPLHF. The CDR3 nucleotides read TGTGCCAGCAGTTACTCGACCCCTAGAAATTCACCCCTCCACTTT.

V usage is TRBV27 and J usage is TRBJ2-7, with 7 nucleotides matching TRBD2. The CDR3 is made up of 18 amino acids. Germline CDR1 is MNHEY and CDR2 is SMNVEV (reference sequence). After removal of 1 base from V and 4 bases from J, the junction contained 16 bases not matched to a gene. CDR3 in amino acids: CASSLFGDLESGGYEQYF. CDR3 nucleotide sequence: TGTGCCAGCAGTTTATTCGGGGACCTTGAGTCGGGAGGTTACGAGCAGTACTTC.

Here the CDR3 DNA reads TGTGCCAGCAGTCCGAACGGGGGGGGAGATACGCAGTATTTT. Translated: CASSPNGGGDTQYF. The V gene is TRBV2, the J gene TRBJ2-3, with 8 bases aligning to TRBD2. Losses at the gene ends were 5 bases for V and 5 bases for J; bases not matched to a gene: 6. Germline V gene data show CDR1 as SNHLY and CDR2 as FYNNEI. The length of the CDR3 is 14 residues.

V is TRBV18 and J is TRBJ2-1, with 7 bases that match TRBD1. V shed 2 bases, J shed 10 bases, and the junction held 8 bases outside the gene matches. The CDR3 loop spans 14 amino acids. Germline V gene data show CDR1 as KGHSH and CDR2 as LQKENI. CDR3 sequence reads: CASSPVGQNDEQFF. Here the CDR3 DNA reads TGTGCCAGCTCACCAGTGGGACAGAACGACGAGCAGTTCTTC. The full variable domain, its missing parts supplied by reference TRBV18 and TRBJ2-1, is NAGVMQNPRHLVRRRGQEARLRCSPMKGHSHVYWYRQLPEEGLKFMVYLQKENIIDESGMPKERFSAEFPKEGPSILRIQQVVRGDSAAYFCASSPVGQNDEQFFGPGTRLTVL.

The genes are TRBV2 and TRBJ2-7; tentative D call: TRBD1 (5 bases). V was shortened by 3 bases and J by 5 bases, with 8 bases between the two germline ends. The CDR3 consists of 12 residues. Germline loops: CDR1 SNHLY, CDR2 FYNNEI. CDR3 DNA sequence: TGTGCCAGCAGTGACCAAGGGGACGAGCAGTACTTC. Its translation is CASSDQGDEQYF. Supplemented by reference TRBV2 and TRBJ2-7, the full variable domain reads EPEVTQTPSHQVTQMGQEVILRCVPISNHLYFYWYRQILGQKVEFLVSFYNNEISEKSEIFDDQFSVERPDGSNFTLKIRSTKLEDSAMYFCASSDQGDEQYFGPGTRLTVT.